Described below is a single TCR beta chain sequence and its context. This sample was taken from a study of multiple sclerosis patients with progressive multifocal leukoencephalopathy. Time point indicated: less than 15 months of natalizumab therapy. Controls were natalizumab-treated multiple sclerosis patients who did not develop PML, sampled longitudinally. All PML patients were female, and all patients had earlier interferon beta. This was a survey-level run. Profiled with immunoSEQ multiplex PCR; TCRdb holds only in-frame clones, not every one. In the table there are about 30,000 clones, roughly 89% of which are singletons. This CDR3 is built from 11 residues. Trimming removed 8 bases at V and 3 bases at J, with 11 bases between. Germline V gene data show CDR1 as GTSNPN and CDR2 as SVGIG (reference sequence).

This chain links TRBV30 with TRBJ2-7; possibly TRBD1 for D (6 bases). The TCR comes from a human donor with multiple sclerosis. This specimen was PBMCs, taken from a patient treated with natalizumab. The DNA for the CDR3 is TGTGCCGGCCAACAGGGCTACGAGCAGTACTTC. This gives the protein CAGQQGYEQYF.